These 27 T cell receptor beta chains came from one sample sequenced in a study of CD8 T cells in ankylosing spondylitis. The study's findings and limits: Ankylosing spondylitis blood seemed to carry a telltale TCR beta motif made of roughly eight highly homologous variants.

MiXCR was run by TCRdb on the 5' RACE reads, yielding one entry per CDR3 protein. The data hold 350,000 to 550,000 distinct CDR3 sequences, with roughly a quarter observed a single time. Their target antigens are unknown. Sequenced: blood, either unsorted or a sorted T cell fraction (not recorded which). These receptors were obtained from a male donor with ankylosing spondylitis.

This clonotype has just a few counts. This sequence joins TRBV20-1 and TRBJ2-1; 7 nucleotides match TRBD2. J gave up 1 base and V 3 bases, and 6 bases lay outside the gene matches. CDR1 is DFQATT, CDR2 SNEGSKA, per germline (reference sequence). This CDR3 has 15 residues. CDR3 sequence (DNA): TGCAGTGCTAGTGGTCTAGCGGCTTCCTACAATGAGCAGTTCTTC. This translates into CSASGLAASYNEQFF.

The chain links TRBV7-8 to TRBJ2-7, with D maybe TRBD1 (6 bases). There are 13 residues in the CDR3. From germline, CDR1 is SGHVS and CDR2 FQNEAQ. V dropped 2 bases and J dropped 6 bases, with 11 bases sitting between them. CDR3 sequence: CASSLRQGTEQYV. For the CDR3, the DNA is TGTGCCAGCAGCTTACGGCAGGGGACCGAGCAGTACGTC.

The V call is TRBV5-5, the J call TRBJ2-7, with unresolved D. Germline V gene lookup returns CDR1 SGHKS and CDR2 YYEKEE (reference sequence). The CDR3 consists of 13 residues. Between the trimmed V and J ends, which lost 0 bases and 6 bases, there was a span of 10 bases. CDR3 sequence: CASSLATGREQYV. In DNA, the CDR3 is TGTGCCAGCAGCTTGGCCACCGGGCGCGAGCAGTACGTC.

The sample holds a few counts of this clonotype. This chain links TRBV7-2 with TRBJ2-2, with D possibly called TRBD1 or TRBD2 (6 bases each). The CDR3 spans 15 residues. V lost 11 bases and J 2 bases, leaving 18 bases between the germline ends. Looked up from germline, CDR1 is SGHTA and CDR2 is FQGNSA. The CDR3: CASQGGPSNTGELFF. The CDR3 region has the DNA TGTGCCTCTCAAGGGGGGCCTTCTAACACCGGGGAGCTGTTTTTT.

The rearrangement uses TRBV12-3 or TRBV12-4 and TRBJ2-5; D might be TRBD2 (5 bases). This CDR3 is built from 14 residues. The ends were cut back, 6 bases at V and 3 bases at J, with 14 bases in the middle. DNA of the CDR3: TGTGCCAGCAGGAGAGGGAACAGTAAAGAGACCCAGTACTTC. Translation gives CASRRGNSKETQYF.

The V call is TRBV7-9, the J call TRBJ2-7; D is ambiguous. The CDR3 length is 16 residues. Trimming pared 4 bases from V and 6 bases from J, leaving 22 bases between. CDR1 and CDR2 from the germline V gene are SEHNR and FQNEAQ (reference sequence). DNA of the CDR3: TGTGCCAGCAGCTCCTCCCGAGATTTCCCAGTTGGCGAGCAGTACGTC. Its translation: CASSSSRDFPVGEQYV.

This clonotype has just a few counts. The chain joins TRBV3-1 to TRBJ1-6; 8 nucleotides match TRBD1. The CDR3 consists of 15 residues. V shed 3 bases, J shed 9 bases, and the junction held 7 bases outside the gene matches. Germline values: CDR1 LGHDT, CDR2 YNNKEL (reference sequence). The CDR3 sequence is CASSHAQGVGSPLHF. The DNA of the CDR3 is TGTGCCAGCAGCCATGCACAGGGGGTTGGTTCACCCCTCCACTTT.

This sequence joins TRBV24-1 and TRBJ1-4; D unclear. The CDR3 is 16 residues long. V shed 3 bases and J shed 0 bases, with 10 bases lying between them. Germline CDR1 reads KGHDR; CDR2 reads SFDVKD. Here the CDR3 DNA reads TGTGCCACCAGTGATCCAAAGGGTGCAACTAATGAAAAACTGTTTTTT. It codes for CATSDPKGATNEKLFF.

DNA for the CDR3: TGTGCCAGCAGCTTAAGAGGCACATTAACGGCTGAAGCTTTCTTT. Encoded protein: CASSLRGTLTAEAFF. The V call is TRBV27, the J call TRBJ1-1; no reliable D call. Germline CDR1 MNHEY, CDR2 SMNVEV (reference sequence). Between the trimmed V and J ends, which lost 6 bases and 6 bases, there was a span of 20 bases. The CDR3 loop spans 15 amino acids.

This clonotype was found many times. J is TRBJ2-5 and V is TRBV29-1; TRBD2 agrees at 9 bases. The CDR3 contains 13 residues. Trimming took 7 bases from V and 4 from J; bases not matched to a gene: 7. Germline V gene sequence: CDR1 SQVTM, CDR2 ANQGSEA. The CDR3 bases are TGCAGCGCCCGTAGCGGGAGAGGAGAGACCCAGTACTTC. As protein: CSARSGRGETQYF.

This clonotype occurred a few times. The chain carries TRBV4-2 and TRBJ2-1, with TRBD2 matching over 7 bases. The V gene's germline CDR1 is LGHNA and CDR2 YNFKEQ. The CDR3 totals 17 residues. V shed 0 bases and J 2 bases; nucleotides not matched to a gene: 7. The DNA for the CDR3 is TGTGCCAGCAGCCAAGATCCAGCGGGAATTCCCTACAATGAGCAGTTCTTC. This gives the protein CASSQDPAGIPYNEQFF.

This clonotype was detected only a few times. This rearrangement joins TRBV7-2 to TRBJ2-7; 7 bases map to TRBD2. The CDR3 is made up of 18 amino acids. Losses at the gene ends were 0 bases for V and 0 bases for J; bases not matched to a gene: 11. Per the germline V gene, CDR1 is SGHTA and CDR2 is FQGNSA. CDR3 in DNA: TGTGCCAGCAGCTTAGCAGGCGGACTAGGTTTTAGCTCCTACGAGCAGTACTTC. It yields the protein CASSLAGGLGFSSYEQYF.

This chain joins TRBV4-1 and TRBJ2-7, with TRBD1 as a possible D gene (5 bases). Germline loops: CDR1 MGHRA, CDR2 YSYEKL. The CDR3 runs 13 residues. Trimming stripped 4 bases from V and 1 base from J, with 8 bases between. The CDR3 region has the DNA TGCGCCAGCAGCCCGGCAGGGTCCTACGAGCAGTACGTC. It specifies CASSPAGSYEQYV.

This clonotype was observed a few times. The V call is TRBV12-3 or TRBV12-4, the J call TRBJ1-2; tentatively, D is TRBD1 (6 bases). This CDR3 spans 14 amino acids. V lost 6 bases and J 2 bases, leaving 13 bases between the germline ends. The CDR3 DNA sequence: TGTGCCAGCAGGCCGGGACACGGGAACTATGGCTACACCTTC. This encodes CASRPGHGNYGYTF.

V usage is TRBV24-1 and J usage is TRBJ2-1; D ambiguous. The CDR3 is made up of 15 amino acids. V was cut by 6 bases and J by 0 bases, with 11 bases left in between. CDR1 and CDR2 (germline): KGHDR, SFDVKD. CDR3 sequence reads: CATSQGWSSYNEQFF. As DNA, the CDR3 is TGTGCCACCAGTCAAGGATGGAGCTCCTACAATGAGCAGTTCTTC.

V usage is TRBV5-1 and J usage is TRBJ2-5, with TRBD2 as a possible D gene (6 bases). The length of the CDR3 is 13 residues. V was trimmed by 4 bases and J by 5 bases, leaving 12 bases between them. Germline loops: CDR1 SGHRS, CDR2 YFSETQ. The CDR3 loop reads CASSADGRETQYF. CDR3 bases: TGCGCCAGCAGCGCGGATGGGAGGGAGACCCAGTACTTC.

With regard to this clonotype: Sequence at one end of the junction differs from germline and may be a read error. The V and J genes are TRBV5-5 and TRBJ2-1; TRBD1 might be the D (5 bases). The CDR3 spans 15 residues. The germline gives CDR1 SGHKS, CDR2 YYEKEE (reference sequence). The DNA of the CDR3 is TGTGCCAGCAGCTTAAGGGTAACGGGCCAACAGGAGCGGTTCTTC. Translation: CASSLRVTGQQERFF. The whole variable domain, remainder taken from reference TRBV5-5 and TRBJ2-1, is DAGVTQSPTHLIKTRGQQVTLRCSPISGHKSVSWYQQVLGQGPQFIFQYYEKEERGRGNFPDRFSARQFPNYSSELNVNALLLGDSALYLCASSLRVTGQQERFFGPGTRLTVL.

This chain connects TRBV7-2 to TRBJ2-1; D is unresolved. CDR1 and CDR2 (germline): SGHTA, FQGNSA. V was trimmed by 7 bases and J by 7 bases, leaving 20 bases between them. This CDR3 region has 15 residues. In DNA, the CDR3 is TGTGCCAGCAATTCCGATTCCCGTCCGTTTAATGAGCAGTTCTTC. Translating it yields CASNSDSRPFNEQFF.

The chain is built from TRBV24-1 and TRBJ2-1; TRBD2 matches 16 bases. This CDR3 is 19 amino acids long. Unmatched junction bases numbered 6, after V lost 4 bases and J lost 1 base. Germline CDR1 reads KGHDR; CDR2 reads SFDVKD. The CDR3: CATSDSGTSGRGSYNEQFF. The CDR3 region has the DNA TGTGCCACCAGTGACTCCGGGACTAGCGGGAGGGGGTCCTACAATGAGCAGTTCTTC.

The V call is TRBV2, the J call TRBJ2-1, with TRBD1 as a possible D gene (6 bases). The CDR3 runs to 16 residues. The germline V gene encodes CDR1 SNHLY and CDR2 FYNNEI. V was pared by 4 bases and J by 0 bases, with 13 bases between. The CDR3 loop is CASSVGAEASYNEQFF. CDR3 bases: TGTGCCAGCAGTGTGGGGGCGGAGGCCTCCTACAATGAGCAGTTCTTC. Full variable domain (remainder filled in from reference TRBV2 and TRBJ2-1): EPEVTQTPSHQVTQMGQEVILRCVPISNHLYFYWYRQILGQKVEFLVSFYNNEISEKSEIFDDQFSVERPDGSNFTLKIRSTKLEDSAMYFCASSVGAEASYNEQFFGPGTRLTVL.

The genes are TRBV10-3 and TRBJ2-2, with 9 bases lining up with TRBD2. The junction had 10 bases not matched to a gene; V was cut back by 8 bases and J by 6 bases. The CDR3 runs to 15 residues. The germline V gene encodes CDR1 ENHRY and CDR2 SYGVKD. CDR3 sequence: CAIGVLAGSAGELFF. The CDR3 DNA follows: TGTGCCATCGGGGTCCTAGCGGGAAGCGCCGGGGAGCTGTTTTTT.

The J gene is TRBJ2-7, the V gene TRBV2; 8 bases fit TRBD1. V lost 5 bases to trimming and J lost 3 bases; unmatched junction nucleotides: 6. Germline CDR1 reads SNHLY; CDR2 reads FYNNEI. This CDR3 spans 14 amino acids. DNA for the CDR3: TGTGCCAGCAGTTTGAGGACAGGGTTCTACGAGCAGTACGTC. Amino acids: CASSLRTGFYEQYV.

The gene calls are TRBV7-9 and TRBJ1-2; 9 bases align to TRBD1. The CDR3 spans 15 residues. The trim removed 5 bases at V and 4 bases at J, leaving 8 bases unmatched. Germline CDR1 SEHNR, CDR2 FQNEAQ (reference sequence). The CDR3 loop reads CASSPRTGGSYGYTF. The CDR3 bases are TGTGCCAGCAGCCCCAGAACAGGGGGCAGCTATGGCTACACCTTC. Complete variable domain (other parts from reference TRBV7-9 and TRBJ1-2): DTGVSQNPRHKITKRGQNVTFRCDPISEHNRLYWYRQTLGQGPEFLTYFQNEAQLEKSRLLSDRFSAERPKGSFSTLEIQRTEQGDSAMYLCASSPRTGGSYGYTFGSGTRLTVV.

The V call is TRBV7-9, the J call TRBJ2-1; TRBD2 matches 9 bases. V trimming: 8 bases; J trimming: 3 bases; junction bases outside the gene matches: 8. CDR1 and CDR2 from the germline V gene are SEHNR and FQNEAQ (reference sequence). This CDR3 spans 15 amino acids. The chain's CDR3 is CASSLVAGVYNEQFF. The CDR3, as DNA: TGTGCCAGCTCACTAGTAGCGGGAGTCTACAATGAGCAGTTCTTC.

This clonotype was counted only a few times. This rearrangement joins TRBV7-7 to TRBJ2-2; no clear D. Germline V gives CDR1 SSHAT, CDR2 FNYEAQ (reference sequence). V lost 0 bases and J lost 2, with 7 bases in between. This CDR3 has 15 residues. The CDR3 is CASSLAPGNTGELFF. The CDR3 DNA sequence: TGTGCCAGCAGCTTAGCCCCGGGCAACACCGGGGAGCTGTTTTTT.

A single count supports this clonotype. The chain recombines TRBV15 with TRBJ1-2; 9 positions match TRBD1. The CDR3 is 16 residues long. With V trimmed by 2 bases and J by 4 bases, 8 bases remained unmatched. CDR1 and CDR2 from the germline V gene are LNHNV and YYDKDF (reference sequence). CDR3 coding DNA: TGTGCCACCAGCAGACAAAGGACAGGGGCAGGCTATGGCTACACCTTC. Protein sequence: CATSRQRTGAGYGYTF.

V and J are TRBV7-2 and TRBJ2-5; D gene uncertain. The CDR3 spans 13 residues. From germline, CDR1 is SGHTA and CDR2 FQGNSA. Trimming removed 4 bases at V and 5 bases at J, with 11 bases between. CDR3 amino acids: CASSSKKRETQYF. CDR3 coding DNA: TGTGCCAGCAGCTCCAAAAAGCGTGAGACCCAGTACTTC.